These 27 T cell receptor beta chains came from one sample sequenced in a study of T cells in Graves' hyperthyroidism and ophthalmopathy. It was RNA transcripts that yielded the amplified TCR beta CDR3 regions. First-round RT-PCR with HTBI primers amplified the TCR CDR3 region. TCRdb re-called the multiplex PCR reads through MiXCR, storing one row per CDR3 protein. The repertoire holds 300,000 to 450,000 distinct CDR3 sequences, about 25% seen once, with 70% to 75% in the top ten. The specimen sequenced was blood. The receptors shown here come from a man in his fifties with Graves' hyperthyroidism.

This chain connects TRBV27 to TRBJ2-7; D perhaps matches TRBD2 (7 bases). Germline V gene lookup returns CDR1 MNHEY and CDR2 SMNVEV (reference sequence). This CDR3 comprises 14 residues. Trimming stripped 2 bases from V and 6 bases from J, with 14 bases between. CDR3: CASSLRGRVSEQYF. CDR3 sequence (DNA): TGTGCCAGCAGTTTAAGGGGGAGGGTAAGCGAGCAGTACTTC.

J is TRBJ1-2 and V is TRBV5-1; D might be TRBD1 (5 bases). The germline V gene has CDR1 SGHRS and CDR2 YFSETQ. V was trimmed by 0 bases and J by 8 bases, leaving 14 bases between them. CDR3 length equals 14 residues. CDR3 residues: CASSLGGTRGGYTF. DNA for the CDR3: TGCGCCAGCAGCTTGGGCGGGACTCGAGGGGGCTACACCTTC.

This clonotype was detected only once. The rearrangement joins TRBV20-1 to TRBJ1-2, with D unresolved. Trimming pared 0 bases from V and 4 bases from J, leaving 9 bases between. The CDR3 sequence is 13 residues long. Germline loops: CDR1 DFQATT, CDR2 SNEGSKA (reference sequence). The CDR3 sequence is CSARDTEVYGYTF. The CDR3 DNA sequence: TGCAGTGCTAGAGATACGGAGGTCTATGGCTACACCTTC.

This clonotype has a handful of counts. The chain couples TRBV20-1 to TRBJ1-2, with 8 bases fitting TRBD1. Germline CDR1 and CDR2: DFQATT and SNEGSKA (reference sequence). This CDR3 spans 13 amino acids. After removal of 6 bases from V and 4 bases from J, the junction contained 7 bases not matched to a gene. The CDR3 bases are TGCAGTGCGAGACAGGGGTCTGCCTATGGCTACACCTTC. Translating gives CSARQGSAYGYTF.

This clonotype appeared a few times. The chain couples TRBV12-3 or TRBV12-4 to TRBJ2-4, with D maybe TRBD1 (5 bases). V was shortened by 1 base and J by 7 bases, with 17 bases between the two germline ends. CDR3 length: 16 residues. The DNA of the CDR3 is TGTGCCAGCAGTTTAGGTTCTCGCGCAGGGAATAACATTCAGTACTTC. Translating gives CASSLGSRAGNNIQYF.

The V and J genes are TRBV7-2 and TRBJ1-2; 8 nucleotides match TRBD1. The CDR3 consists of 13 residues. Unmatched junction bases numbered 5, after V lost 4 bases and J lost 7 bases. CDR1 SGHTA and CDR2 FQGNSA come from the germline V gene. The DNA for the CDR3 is TGTGCCAGCAGCTGGACAGGGAAGGGTGGCTACACCTTC. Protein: CASSWTGKGGYTF.

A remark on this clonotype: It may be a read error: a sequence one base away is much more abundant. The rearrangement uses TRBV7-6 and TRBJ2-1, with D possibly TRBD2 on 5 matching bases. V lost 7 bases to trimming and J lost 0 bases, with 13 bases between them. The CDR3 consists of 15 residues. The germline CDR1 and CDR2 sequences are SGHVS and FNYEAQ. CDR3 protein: CASNPDSFSYNEQFF. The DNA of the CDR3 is TGTGCCAGCAACCCGGACTCCTTCTCCTACAATGAGCAGTTCTTC. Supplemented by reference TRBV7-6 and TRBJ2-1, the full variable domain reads GAGVSQSPRYKVTKRGQDVALRCDPISGHVSLYWYRQALGQGPEFLTYFNYEAQQDKSGLPNDRFSAERPEGSISTLTIQRTEQRDSAMYRCASNPDSFSYNEQFFGPGTRLTVL.

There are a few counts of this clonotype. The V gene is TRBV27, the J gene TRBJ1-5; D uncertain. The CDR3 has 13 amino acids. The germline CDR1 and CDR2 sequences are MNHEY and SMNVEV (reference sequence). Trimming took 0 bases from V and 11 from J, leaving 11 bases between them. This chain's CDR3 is CASSLSSLGAQHF. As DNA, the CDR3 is TGTGCCAGCAGTTTATCCAGTCTGGGAGCCCAGCATTTT.

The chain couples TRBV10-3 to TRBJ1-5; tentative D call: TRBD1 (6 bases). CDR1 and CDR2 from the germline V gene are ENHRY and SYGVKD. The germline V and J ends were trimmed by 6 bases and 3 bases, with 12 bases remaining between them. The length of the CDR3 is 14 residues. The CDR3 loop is CAISKGGSNQPQHF. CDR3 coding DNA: TGTGCCATCAGCAAGGGGGGGTCCAATCAGCCCCAGCATTTT.

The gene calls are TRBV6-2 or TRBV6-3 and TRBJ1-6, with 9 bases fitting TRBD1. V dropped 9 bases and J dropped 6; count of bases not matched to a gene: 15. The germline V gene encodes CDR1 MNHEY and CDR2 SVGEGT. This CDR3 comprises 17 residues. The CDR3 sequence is CASPWGDRENCNSPLHF. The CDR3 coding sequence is TGTGCCAGTCCGTGGGGGGACAGGGAGAATTGTAATTCACCCCTCCACTTT.

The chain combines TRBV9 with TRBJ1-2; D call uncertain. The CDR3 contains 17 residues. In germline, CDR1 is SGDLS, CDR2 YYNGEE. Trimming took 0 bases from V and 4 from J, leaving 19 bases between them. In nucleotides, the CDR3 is TGTGCCAGCAGCGTAGGGGCAGTGAATCTCAACCTCTATGGCTACACCTTC. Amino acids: CASSVGAVNLNLYGYTF.

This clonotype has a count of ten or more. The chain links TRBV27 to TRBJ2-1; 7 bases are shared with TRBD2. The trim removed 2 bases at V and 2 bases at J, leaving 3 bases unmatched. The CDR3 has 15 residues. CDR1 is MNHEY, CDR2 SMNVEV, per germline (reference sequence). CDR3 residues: CASSLTSDTYNEQFF. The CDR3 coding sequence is TGTGCCAGCAGTTTAACTAGCGATACCTACAATGAGCAGTTCTTC.

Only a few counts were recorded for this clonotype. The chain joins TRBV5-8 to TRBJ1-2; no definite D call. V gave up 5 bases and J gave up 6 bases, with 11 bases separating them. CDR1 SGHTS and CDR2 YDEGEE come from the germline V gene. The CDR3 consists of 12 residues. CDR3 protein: CASSSDSHGYTF. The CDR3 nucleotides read TGTGCCAGCAGTTCCGACTCCCATGGCTACACCTTC.

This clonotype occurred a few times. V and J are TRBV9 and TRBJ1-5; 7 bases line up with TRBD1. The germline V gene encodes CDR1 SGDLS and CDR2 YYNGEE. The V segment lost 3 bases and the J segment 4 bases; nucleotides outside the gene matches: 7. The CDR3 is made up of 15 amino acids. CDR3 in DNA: TGTGCCAGCAGCGCAACAGGGGTCCCAAATCAGCCCCAGCATTTT. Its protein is CASSATGVPNQPQHF.

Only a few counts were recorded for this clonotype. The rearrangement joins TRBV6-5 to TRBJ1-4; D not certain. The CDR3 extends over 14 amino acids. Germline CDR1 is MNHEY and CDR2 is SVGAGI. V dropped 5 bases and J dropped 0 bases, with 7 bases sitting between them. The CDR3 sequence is CASSNRATNEKLFF. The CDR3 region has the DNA TGTGCCAGCAGTAATAGAGCAACTAATGAAAAACTGTTTTTT.

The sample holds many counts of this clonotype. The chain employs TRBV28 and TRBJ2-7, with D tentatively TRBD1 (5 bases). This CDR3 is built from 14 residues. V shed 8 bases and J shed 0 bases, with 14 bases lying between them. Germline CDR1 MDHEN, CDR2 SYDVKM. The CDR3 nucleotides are TGTGCCAGCGAGAGCAGGGCGAGCTCCTACGAGCAGTACTTC. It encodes CASESRASSYEQYF.

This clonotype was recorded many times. As DNA, the CDR3 is TGTGCCAGCAGTGATACGGGAGGAAACATTCAGTACTTC. This sequence encodes CASSDTGGNIQYF. The rearrangement joins TRBV2 to TRBJ2-4; 7 bases line up with TRBD2. The CDR3 is 13 residues long. With 3 bases clipped from V and 6 bases from J, the junction kept 2 bases outside the gene matches. From germline, CDR1 is SNHLY and CDR2 FYNNEI.

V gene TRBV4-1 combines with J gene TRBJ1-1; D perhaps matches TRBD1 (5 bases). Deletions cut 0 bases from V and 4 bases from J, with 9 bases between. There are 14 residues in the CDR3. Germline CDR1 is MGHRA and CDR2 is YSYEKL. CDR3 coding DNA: TGCGCCAGCAGCCAAGAGGCCAGGGTCACTGAAGCTTTCTTT. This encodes CASSQEARVTEAFF.

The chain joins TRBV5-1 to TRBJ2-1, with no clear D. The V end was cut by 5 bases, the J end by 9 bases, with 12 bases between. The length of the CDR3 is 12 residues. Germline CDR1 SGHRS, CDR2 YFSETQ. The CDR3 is CASSFDTGEQFF. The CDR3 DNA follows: TGCGCCAGCAGTTTTGATACGGGTGAGCAGTTCTTC.

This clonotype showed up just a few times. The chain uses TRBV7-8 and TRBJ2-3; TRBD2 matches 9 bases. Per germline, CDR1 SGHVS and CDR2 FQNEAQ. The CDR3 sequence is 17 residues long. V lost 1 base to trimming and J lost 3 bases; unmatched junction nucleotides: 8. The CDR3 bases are TGTGCCAGCAGCTTAGGGGATAGCGGGAGTATGACAGATACGCAGTATTTT. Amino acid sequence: CASSLGDSGSMTDTQYF. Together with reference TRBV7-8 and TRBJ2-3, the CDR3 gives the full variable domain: GAGVSQSPRYKVAKRGQDVALRCDPISGHVSLFWYQQALGQGPEFLTYFQNEAQLDKSGLPSDRFFAERPEGSVSTLKIQRTQQEDSAVYLCASSLGDSGSMTDTQYFGPGTRLTVL.

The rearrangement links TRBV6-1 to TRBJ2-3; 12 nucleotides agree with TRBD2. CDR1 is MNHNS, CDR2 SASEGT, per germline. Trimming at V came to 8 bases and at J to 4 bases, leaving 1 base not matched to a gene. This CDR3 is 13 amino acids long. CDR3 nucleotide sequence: TGTGCCAGCCGACTAGCGGGAGCAGATACGCAGTATTTT. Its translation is CASRLAGADTQYF.

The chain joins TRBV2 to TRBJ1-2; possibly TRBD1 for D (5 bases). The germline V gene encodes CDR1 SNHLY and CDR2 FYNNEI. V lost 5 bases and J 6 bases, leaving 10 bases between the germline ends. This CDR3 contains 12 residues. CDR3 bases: TGTGCCAGCAGTTCGGGGGGAGATGGCTACACCTTC. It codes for CASSSGGDGYTF.

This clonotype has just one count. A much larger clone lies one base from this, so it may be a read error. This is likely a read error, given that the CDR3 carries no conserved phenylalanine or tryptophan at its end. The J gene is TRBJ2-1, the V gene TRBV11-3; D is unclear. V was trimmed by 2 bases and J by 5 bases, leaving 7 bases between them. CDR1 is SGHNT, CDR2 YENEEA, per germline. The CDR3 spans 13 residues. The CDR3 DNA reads TGTGCCAGCAGCTTATGGGCGAACAATGAGCAGTTCTCC. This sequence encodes CASSLWANNEQFS.

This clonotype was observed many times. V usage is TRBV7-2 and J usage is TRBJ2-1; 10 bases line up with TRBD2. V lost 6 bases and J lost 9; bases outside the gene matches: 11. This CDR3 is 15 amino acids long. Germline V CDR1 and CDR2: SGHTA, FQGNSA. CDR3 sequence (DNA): TGTGCCAGCAGGGGACGGGGGACTAGCGCCAGTGAGCAGTTCTTC. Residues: CASRGRGTSASEQFF.

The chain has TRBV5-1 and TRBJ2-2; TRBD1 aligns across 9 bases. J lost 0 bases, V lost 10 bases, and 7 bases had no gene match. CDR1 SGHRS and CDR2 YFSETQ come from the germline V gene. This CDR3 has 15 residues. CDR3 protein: CAASTGGANTGELFF. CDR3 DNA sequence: TGCGCCGCCTCGACAGGGGGTGCGAACACCGGGGAGCTGTTTTTT.

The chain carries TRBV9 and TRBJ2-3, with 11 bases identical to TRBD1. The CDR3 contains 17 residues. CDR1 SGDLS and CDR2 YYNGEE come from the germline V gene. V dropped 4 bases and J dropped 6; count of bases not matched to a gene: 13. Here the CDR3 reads CASSLTDRGQFSDTQYF. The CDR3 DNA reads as TGTGCCAGCAGCCTAACGGACAGGGGGCAGTTTTCGGATACGCAGTATTTT.

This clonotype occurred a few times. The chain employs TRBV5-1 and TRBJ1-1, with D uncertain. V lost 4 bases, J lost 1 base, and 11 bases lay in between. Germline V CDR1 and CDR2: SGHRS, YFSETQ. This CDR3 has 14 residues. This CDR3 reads CASSPWEANTEAFF. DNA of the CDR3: TGCGCCAGCAGCCCCTGGGAGGCGAACACTGAAGCTTTCTTT.